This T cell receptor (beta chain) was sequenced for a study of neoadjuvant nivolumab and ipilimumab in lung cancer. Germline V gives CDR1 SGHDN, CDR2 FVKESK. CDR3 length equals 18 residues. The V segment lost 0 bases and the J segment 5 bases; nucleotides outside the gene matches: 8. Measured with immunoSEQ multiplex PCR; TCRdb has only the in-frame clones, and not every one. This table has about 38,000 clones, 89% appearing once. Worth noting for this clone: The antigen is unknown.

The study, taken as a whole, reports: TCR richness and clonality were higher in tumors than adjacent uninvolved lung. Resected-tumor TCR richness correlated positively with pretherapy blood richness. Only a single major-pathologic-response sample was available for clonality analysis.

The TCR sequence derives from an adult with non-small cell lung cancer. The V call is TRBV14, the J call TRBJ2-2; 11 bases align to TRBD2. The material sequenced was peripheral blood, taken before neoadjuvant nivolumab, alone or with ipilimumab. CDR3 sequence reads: CASSQDGPLAGETGELFF. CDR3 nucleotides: TGTGCCAGCAGCCAAGATGGACCACTAGCGGGAGAGACCGGGGAGCTGTTTTTT.